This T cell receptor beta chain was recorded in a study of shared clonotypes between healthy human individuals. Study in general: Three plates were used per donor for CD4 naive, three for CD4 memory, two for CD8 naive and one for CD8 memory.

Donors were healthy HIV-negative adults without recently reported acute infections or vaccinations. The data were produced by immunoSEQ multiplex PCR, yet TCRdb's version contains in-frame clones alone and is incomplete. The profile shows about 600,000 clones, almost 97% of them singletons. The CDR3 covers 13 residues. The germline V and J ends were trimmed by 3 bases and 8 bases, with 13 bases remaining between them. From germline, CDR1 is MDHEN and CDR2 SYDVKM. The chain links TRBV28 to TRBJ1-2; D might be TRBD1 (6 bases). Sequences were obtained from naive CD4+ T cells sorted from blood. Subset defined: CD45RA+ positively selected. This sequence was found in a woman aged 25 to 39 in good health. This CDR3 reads CASSFGGASGYTF. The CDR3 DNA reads TGTGCCAGCAGTTTTGGGGGGGCGAGCGGCTACACCTTC.